These T cell receptor beta chains were read from a single sample in a study of blood T cells in healthy people across ages. TCRdb re-called the 5' RACE reads with MiXCR, one entry per CDR3 protein. The table shows fewer than 1.5 million distinct CDR3 sequences, with 42% occurring only once. Specimen: blood. These receptor sequences come from a woman aged 18-29 years in good health. The CDR3 runs from the conserved cysteine through the conserved F or W. The order of the fields is clone size, D gene, V gene, J gene, CDR3 DNA, CDR3 protein. A D gene is named only where the DNA matches it firmly. Size is omitted from some rows. Given values are once, few, many or a class for expanded clones.

clone_size: few; d_call: TRBD1; v_call: TRBV20-1; j_call: TRBJ2-3; cdr3_nt: TGCAGTGCCCACCCCGGCAGTGGGACAGGGAGGGCAGATACGCAGTATTTT; cdr3_aa: CSAHPGSGTGRADTQYF
clone_size: .; d_call: TRBD2; v_call: TRBV20-1; j_call: TRBJ2-1; cdr3_nt: TGCAGTGCTAGAGACCCCGGACTAGCGATAACCTACAATGAGCAGTTCTTC; cdr3_aa: CSARDPGLAITYNEQFF
clone_size: .; d_call: .; v_call: TRBV28; j_call: TRBJ2-3; cdr3_nt: TGTGCCAGCAGTCCCCTCGAGAGCGGGCGAAGGGATACGCAGTATTTT; cdr3_aa: CASSPLESGRRDTQYF
clone_size: .; d_call: .; v_call: TRBV12-3/TRBV12-4; j_call: TRBJ1-2; cdr3_nt: TGTGCCAGCAGTTCGAGAAGAATTCACTATGGCTACACCTTC; cdr3_aa: CASSSRRIHYGYTF
clone_size: .; d_call: TRBD2; v_call: TRBV27; j_call: TRBJ2-7; cdr3_nt: TGTGCCAGCAGTGCCGTAACTAGCGCCTCCTACGAGCAGTACTTC; cdr3_aa: CASSAVTSASYEQYF
clone_size: few; d_call: .; v_call: TRBV20-1; j_call: TRBJ1-2; cdr3_nt: TGCAGTGCTAGGGCAGGCCCCTATGGCTACACCTTC; cdr3_aa: CSARAGPYGYTF
clone_size: .; d_call: .; v_call: TRBV7-2; j_call: TRBJ2-2; cdr3_nt: TGTGCCAGCAACCCGAACGCAGCCGGGGAGCTGTTTTTT; cdr3_aa: CASNPNAAGELFF
clone_size: .; d_call: TRBD1; v_call: TRBV27; j_call: TRBJ1-2; cdr3_nt: TGTGCCAGCGGGACGGGACAGAACTATGGCTACACCTTC; cdr3_aa: CASGTGQNYGYTF
clone_size: few; d_call: .; v_call: TRBV25-1; j_call: TRBJ1-2; cdr3_nt: TGTGCCAGCAGTGATGGAGGAAGCGCTAACTATGGCTACACCTTC; cdr3_aa: CASSDGGSANYGYTF
clone_size: .; d_call: .; v_call: TRBV14; j_call: TRBJ2-2; cdr3_nt: TGTGCCAGCAGCCAAATAGGGGTATACACCGGGGAGCTGTTTTTT; cdr3_aa: CASSQIGVYTGELFF
clone_size: once; d_call: .; v_call: TRBV3-1; j_call: TRBJ2-7; cdr3_nt: TGTGCCAGCAGCCAAGATACCGGGAGAGTCAATGAGCAGTACTTC; cdr3_aa: CASSQDTGRVNEQYF
clone_size: many; d_call: .; v_call: TRBV7-7; j_call: TRBJ2-5; cdr3_nt: TGTGCCAGCAGCTTAGGCCACCAAGAGACCCAGTACTTC; cdr3_aa: CASSLGHQETQYF
clone_size: few; d_call: TRBD2; v_call: TRBV20-1; j_call: TRBJ2-7; cdr3_nt: TGCAGTGCTAGCTCGGTAGCGGGAGGCTACGAGCAGTACTTC; cdr3_aa: CSASSVAGGYEQYF
clone_size: few; d_call: .; v_call: TRBV2; j_call: TRBJ2-5; cdr3_nt: TGTGCCAGCAGTGGTCGGGCGCAGACTAAAGAGACCCAGTACTTC; cdr3_aa: CASSGRAQTKETQYF
clone_size: few; d_call: .; v_call: TRBV12-3/TRBV12-4; j_call: TRBJ2-7; cdr3_nt: TGTGCCAGCAGCCCGGGGGGGACAGTTATCTCCTACGAGCAGTACTTC; cdr3_aa: CASSPGGTVISYEQYF
clone_size: .; d_call: .; v_call: TRBV3-1; j_call: TRBJ2-3; cdr3_nt: TGTGCCAGCAGGGGACCCACTAGCACAGATACGCAGTATTTT; cdr3_aa: CASRGPTSTDTQYF
clone_size: many; d_call: TRBD1; v_call: TRBV5-1; j_call: TRBJ1-1; cdr3_nt: TGTGCCAGCAGTTTGGGACAGGGATTGAACACTGAAGCTTTCTTT; cdr3_aa: CASSLGQGLNTEAFF
clone_size: .; d_call: TRBD2; v_call: TRBV12-3/TRBV12-4; j_call: TRBJ2-7; cdr3_nt: TGTGCCAGCAGTTTAAATCGAGAGACTAGCGGGAGAGCGAAGAATAGGTACGAGCAGTACTTC; cdr3_aa: CASSLNRETSGRAKNRYEQYF
clone_size: .; d_call: TRBD2; v_call: TRBV5-1; j_call: TRBJ2-3; cdr3_nt: TGCGCCAGCAGCTTTTGGGGTACAGCGGGGACTAGCACAGATACGCAGTATTTT; cdr3_aa: CASSFWGTAGTSTDTQYF
clone_size: .; d_call: .; v_call: TRBV30; j_call: TRBJ2-7; cdr3_nt: TGTGCCTCGGTAGTCTACGAGCAGTACTTC; cdr3_aa: CASVVYEQYF
clone_size: few; d_call: .; v_call: TRBV5-1; j_call: TRBJ1-2; cdr3_nt: TGCGCCAGCAGCTTGGAGTACGGACCAAACTATGGCTACACCTTC; cdr3_aa: CASSLEYGPNYGYTF
clone_size: .; d_call: .; v_call: TRBV4-1; j_call: TRBJ2-7; cdr3_nt: TGCGCCAGCAGCCAAGATTGGGTTGAGGGGCCGGGCACTTTCTACGAGCAGTACTTC; cdr3_aa: CASSQDWVEGPGTFYEQYF
clone_size: few; d_call: .; v_call: TRBV6-1; j_call: TRBJ2-5; cdr3_nt: TGTGCCAGCAGTGCGCGGACAGAAGAGACCCAGTACTTC; cdr3_aa: CASSARTEETQYF
clone_size: .; d_call: .; v_call: TRBV5-4; j_call: TRBJ2-5; cdr3_nt: TGTGCCAGCAGCTTACCGGGGGCCTTTGGGGAGCAGTACTTC; cdr3_aa: CASSLPGAFGEQYF
clone_size: few; d_call: TRBD2; v_call: TRBV12-3/TRBV12-4; j_call: TRBJ2-3; cdr3_nt: TGTGCCAGCAGTTTCGGGTCTAGCGGGAGACCCACAGATACGCAGTATTTT; cdr3_aa: CASSFGSSGRPTDTQYF
clone_size: few; d_call: .; v_call: TRBV4-2; j_call: TRBJ2-1; cdr3_nt: TGTGCCAGCAGCCAAGGAGACAGGACCACGGAGCAGTTCTTC; cdr3_aa: CASSQGDRTTEQFF
clone_size: .; d_call: TRBD1; v_call: TRBV7-6; j_call: TRBJ2-7; cdr3_nt: TGTGCCTGCAGCTTAGGATCAGGGGGCTACGAGCAGTACTTC; cdr3_aa: CACSLGSGGYEQYF
clone_size: .; d_call: .; v_call: TRBV12-3/TRBV12-4; j_call: TRBJ1-2; cdr3_nt: TGTGCCAGCACCCTTAAGGGGGGCGGGAACTATGGCTACACCTTC; cdr3_aa: CASTLKGGGNYGYTF
clone_size: few; d_call: TRBD2; v_call: TRBV6-6; j_call: TRBJ2-3; cdr3_nt: TGTGCCAGCAGTCGGGGACTAGCGGGGGGATCAGATACGCAGTATTTT; cdr3_aa: CASSRGLAGGSDTQYF
clone_size: .; d_call: .; v_call: TRBV28; j_call: TRBJ2-7; cdr3_nt: TGTGCCAGCAGTTTAGGGACACCTACTCTCTACGAGCAGTACTTC; cdr3_aa: CASSLGTPTLYEQYF
clone_size: few; d_call: .; v_call: TRBV11-1; j_call: TRBJ2-7; cdr3_nt: TGTGCCAGCAGCTTAGTTCACGGAAGCTCCTACGAGCAGTACTTC; cdr3_aa: CASSLVHGSSYEQYF
clone_size: few; d_call: .; v_call: TRBV6-5; j_call: TRBJ2-7; cdr3_nt: TGTGCCAGCAGTTACTTTACAGGGGAGGTGGACGAGCAGTACTTC; cdr3_aa: CASSYFTGEVDEQYF
clone_size: few; d_call: .; v_call: TRBV6-5; j_call: TRBJ2-3; cdr3_nt: TGTGCCAGCAGTCAAACGGGGAGGGATACGCAGTATTTT; cdr3_aa: CASSQTGRDTQYF
clone_size: few; d_call: TRBD2; v_call: TRBV3-1; j_call: TRBJ2-5; cdr3_nt: TGTGCCAGCAGCCTCGGCAGGTTACTAGCGGGAGTGGAGACCCAGTACTTC; cdr3_aa: CASSLGRLLAGVETQYF
clone_size: .; d_call: .; v_call: TRBV15; j_call: TRBJ2-2; cdr3_nt: TGTGCCACCGCCCTAGGCTACACCGGGGAGCTGTTTTTT; cdr3_aa: CATALGYTGELFF
clone_size: few; d_call: TRBD2; v_call: TRBV7-2; j_call: TRBJ2-1; cdr3_nt: TGTGCCAGCAAAAAGGCTAGCGGGCCTACGGCCGATGAGCAGTTCTTC; cdr3_aa: CASKKASGPTADEQFF
clone_size: .; d_call: .; v_call: TRBV12-3/TRBV12-4; j_call: TRBJ1-5; cdr3_nt: TGTGCCAGCAGTTTTCGGGCGACGGGGCAGAATCAGCCCCAGCATTTT; cdr3_aa: CASSFRATGQNQPQHF
clone_size: few; d_call: .; v_call: TRBV28; j_call: TRBJ1-4; cdr3_nt: TGTGCCAGCAGTACCGGGGGTAATGAAAAACTGTTTTTT; cdr3_aa: CASSTGGNEKLFF
clone_size: few; d_call: .; v_call: TRBV13; j_call: TRBJ2-1; cdr3_nt: TGTGCCAGCAGCTTAAGGGGCCTAGCCGACCGATTTGGTGAGCAGTTCTTC; cdr3_aa: CASSLRGLADRFGEQFF
clone_size: .; d_call: TRBD1; v_call: TRBV6-1; j_call: TRBJ1-5; cdr3_nt: TGTGCCAGCGGACGAACAGGGGGGATACTCTATAGCAATCAGCCCCAGCATTTT; cdr3_aa: CASGRTGGILYSNQPQHF
clone_size: few; d_call: .; v_call: TRBV9; j_call: TRBJ2-3; cdr3_nt: TGTGCCAGCAGCCCACGACTAGGAGACGGAGATACGCAGTATTTT; cdr3_aa: CASSPRLGDGDTQYF
clone_size: .; d_call: .; v_call: TRBV27; j_call: TRBJ2-3; cdr3_nt: TGTGCCACGGAGGAGCGAGGCACAGATACGCAGTATTTT; cdr3_aa: CATEERGTDTQYF
clone_size: once; d_call: TRBD2; v_call: TRBV10-3; j_call: TRBJ2-3; cdr3_nt: TGTGCCATCAGTGAGTCGGTTGGGCGGGAGTGGACAGATACGCAGTATTTT; cdr3_aa: CAISESVGREWTDTQYF
clone_size: .; d_call: .; v_call: TRBV20-1; j_call: TRBJ2-2; cdr3_nt: TGCAGTGCTAGCTCGGGAGAGACGAACACCGGGGAGCTGTTTTTT; cdr3_aa: CSASSGETNTGELFF
clone_size: .; d_call: TRBD2; v_call: TRBV14; j_call: TRBJ2-7; cdr3_nt: TGTGCCAGCAGCCAAGGCCCGACTAGCGGGGACTACGAGCAGTACTTC; cdr3_aa: CASSQGPTSGDYEQYF
clone_size: .; d_call: .; v_call: TRBV15; j_call: TRBJ2-7; cdr3_nt: TGTGCCACCAGCTCGCGGAAGGAGGCTTACGAGCAGTACTTC; cdr3_aa: CATSSRKEAYEQYF
clone_size: .; d_call: .; v_call: TRBV4-1; j_call: TRBJ1-1; cdr3_nt: TGCGCCAGCAGCCAAGATTATGTCCAGAGCACTGAAGCTTTCTTT; cdr3_aa: CASSQDYVQSTEAFF
clone_size: .; d_call: .; v_call: TRBV27; j_call: TRBJ2-1; cdr3_nt: TGTGCCAGCAACCCAGGGCGGCAGGTGAACAATGAGCAGTTCTTC; cdr3_aa: CASNPGRQVNNEQFF
clone_size: many; d_call: TRBD2; v_call: TRBV7-2; j_call: TRBJ2-1; cdr3_nt: TGCGCCAGCAGCTTCAGCGGGAGCTACAATGAGCAGTTCTTC; cdr3_aa: CASSFSGSYNEQFF
clone_size: .; d_call: .; v_call: TRBV3-1; j_call: TRBJ2-5; cdr3_nt: TGTGCCAGCAGCCGCCGACTAGAAGAGACCCAGTACTTC; cdr3_aa: CASSRRLEETQYF
clone_size: .; d_call: .; v_call: TRBV15; j_call: TRBJ1-5; cdr3_nt: TGTGCCACCCGGACGGGTAGCAATCAGCCCCAGCATTTT; cdr3_aa: CATRTGSNQPQHF
clone_size: .; d_call: .; v_call: TRBV7-2; j_call: TRBJ2-7; cdr3_nt: TGTGCCAGCAGCTTCCTCGGATCTGCCCCCTACGAGCAGTACTTC; cdr3_aa: CASSFLGSAPYEQYF
clone_size: once; d_call: .; v_call: TRBV14; j_call: TRBJ2-5; cdr3_nt: TGTGCCAGCAGCTCGGTGGGGGGCTGGCAGTACAATGAGCAGTACTTC; cdr3_aa: CASSSVGGWQYNEQYF